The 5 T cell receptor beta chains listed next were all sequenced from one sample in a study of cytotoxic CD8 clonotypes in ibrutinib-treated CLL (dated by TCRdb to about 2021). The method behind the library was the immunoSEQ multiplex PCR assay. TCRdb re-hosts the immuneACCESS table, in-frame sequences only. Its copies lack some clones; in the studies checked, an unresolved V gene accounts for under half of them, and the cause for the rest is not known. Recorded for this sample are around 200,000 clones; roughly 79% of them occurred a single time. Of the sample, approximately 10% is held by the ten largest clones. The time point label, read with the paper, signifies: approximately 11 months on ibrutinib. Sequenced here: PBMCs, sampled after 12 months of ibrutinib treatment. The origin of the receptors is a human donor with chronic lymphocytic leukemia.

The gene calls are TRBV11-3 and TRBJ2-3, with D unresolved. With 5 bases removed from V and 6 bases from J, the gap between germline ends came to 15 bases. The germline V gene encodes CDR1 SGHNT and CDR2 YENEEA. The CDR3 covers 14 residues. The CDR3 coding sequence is TGTGCCAGCAGCCCCCGAGGAGTCCCCGATACGCAGTATTTT. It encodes CASSPRGVPDTQYF. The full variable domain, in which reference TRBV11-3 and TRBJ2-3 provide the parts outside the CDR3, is EAGVVQSPRYKIIEKKQPVAFWCNPISGHNTLYWYLQNLGQGPELLIRYENEEAVDDSQLPKDRFSAERLKGVDSTLKIQPAELGDSAVYLCASSPRGVPDTQYFGPGTRLTVL.

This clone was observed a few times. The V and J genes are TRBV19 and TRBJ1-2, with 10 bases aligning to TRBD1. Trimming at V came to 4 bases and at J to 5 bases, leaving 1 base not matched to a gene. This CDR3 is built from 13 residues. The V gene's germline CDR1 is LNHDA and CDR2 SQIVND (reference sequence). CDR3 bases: TGTGCCAGTAGTACGGGACAGGGGTATGGCTACACCTTC. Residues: CASSTGQGYGYTF.

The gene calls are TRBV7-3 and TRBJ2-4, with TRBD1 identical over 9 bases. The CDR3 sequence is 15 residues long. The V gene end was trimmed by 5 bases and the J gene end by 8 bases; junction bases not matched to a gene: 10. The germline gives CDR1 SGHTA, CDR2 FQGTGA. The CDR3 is CASSQMGQGGDIQYF. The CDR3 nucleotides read TGTGCCAGCAGCCAAATGGGACAGGGCGGAGACATTCAGTACTTC.

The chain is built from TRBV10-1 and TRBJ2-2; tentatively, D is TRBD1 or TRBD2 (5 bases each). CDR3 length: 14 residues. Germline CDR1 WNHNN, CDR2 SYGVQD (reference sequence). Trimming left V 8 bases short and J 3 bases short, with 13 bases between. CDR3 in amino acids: CASRDDRDTGELFF. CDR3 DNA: TGCGCCAGCCGGGACGACAGAGACACCGGGGAGCTGTTTTTT.

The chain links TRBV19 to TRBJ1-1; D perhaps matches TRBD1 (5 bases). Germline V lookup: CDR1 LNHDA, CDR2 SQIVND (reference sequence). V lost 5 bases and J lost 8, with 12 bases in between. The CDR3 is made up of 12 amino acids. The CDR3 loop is CASSPHGGEAFF. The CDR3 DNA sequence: TGTGCCAGTAGTCCTCACGGGGGAGAAGCTTTCTTT.